These 32 T cell receptor beta chains originate from one sample sequenced in a study of blood T cell repertoires in COVID-19. Here immunoSEQ multiplex PCR was the method, and the copy in TCRdb shows in-frame clones only, minus some. The sample consists of under 400,000 clones, 80% to 90% of them appearing once. Material: peripheral blood. The receptors stem from a woman in her twenties or thirties with COVID-19, enrolled during active disease.

The chain couples TRBV27 to TRBJ1-1; D not resolved. Germline values: CDR1 MNHEY, CDR2 SMNVEV (reference sequence). The CDR3 has 16 amino acids. V was shortened by 5 bases and J by 3 bases, with 19 bases between the two germline ends. The CDR3 is CASSPTERNTDTEAFF. The CDR3 bases are TGTGCCAGCAGTCCTACCGAGAGGAATACGGACACTGAAGCTTTCTTT.

This chain joins TRBV2 and TRBJ2-1, with 10 bases matching TRBD2. Germline CDR1 and CDR2: SNHLY and FYNNEI. V lost 10 bases, J lost 0 bases, and 0 bases stayed unmatched. The CDR3 spans 13 residues. The CDR3: CATSGSSYNEQFF. CDR3 coding DNA: TGTGCCACTAGCGGGAGCTCCTACAATGAGCAGTTCTTC.

The V call is TRBV24-1, the J call TRBJ2-1; the D gene is possibly TRBD1 (6 bases). Trimming took off 4 bases at V and 5 bases at J, with 14 bases between the two ends. CDR1 is KGHDR and CDR2 is SFDVKD in the germline V gene. This CDR3 has 15 residues. CDR3 protein: CATSDDRYPNNEQFF. DNA for the CDR3: TGTGCCACCAGTGACGACAGGTACCCAAACAATGAGCAGTTCTTC.

V is TRBV5-8 and J is TRBJ2-5; D not resolved. Trimming shortened V by 1 base and J by 0 bases, and 10 bases separated the two germline ends. Germline V gene data show CDR1 as SGHTS and CDR2 as YDEGEE. The CDR3 sequence is 15 residues long. DNA of the CDR3: TGTGCCAGCAGCTTGATTGCAGTCTACCAAGAGACCCAGTACTTC. This encodes CASSLIAVYQETQYF. Complete variable domain (other parts from reference TRBV5-8 and TRBJ2-5): EAGVTQSPTHLIKTRGQQATLRCSPISGHTSVYWYQQALGLGLQFLLWYDEGEERNRGNFPPRFSGRQFPNYSSELNVNALELEDSALYLCASSLIAVYQETQYFGPGTRLLVL.

The chain has TRBV5-1 and TRBJ2-7; 12 nucleotides agree with TRBD2. The V gene's germline CDR1 is SGHRS and CDR2 YFSETQ. The CDR3 spans 14 residues. With 5 bases clipped from V and 3 bases from J, the junction kept 3 bases outside the gene matches. The CDR3 reads CASRETSGSYEQYF. DNA for the CDR3: TGCGCCAGCAGGGAGACTAGCGGGAGCTACGAGCAGTACTTC.

This clone was counted a single time. The chain couples TRBV3-1 (or the pseudogene TRBV3-2) to TRBJ2-2, with D unresolved. The CDR3 covers 13 residues. Trimming removed 4 bases from V and 4 bases from J, with 7 bases in between. Germline V gene sequence: CDR1 LGHDT, CDR2 YNNKEL (reference sequence). The CDR3 DNA is TGTGCCAGCAGCCCACAAATCACCGGGGAGCTGTTTTTT. Its translation: CASSPQITGELFF.

The genes are TRBV28 and TRBJ2-4, with TRBD2 identical over 8 bases. This CDR3 is built from 15 residues. Germline CDR1 is MDHEN and CDR2 is SYDVKM. V gave up 4 bases and J gave up 6 bases; unmatched junction bases: 8. The CDR3 DNA follows: TGTGCCAGCAGTTCCTATAGCGGGAAAGGAAACATTCAGTACTTC. This sequence encodes CASSSYSGKGNIQYF.

The count of this clone is one. This chain connects TRBV10-1 to TRBJ2-1, with D unclear. Trimming stripped 4 bases from V and 4 bases from J, with 8 bases between. The CDR3 has 13 residues. Germline V gene lookup returns CDR1 WNHNN and CDR2 SYGVQD (reference sequence). This CDR3 reads CASSVKRYNEQFF. CDR3 sequence (DNA): TGCGCCAGCAGTGTGAAGCGTTACAATGAGCAGTTCTTC.

The genes are TRBV6-5 and TRBJ2-7; 7 bases align to TRBD1. The CDR3 has 14 amino acids. Germline CDR1 MNHEY, CDR2 SVGAGI. V was pared by 4 bases and J by 1 base, with 4 bases of the junction left unmatched. CDR3 in amino acids: CASSLTGSSYEQYF. The CDR3 nucleotides are TGTGCCAGCAGTTTGACAGGGTCGTCCTACGAGCAGTACTTC.

The V gene is TRBV30, the J gene TRBJ1-1, with 9 nucleotides matching TRBD1. Germline V gene data show CDR1 as GTSNPN and CDR2 as SVGIG (reference sequence). Trimming removed 4 bases from V and 0 bases from J; junction bases left unmatched: 3. The CDR3 spans 14 residues. The CDR3 is CAWTRDRVNTEAFF. The CDR3 DNA reads as TGTGCCTGGACTAGGGACAGGGTGAACACTGAAGCTTTCTTT.

This clone is a singleton in its sample. The J gene is TRBJ2-5, the V gene TRBV27; 7 nucleotides line up with TRBD2. With V trimmed by 7 bases and J by 4 bases, 6 bases remained unmatched. The V gene's germline CDR1 is MNHEY and CDR2 SMNVEV (reference sequence). This CDR3 has 13 residues. CDR3 protein: CASTRLAGETQYF. DNA for the CDR3: TGTGCCAGCACCAGATTAGCGGGAGAGACCCAGTACTTC.

V usage is TRBV9 and J usage is TRBJ2-1; D gene ambiguous. Germline V CDR1 and CDR2: SGDLS, YYNGEE. Between the trimmed V and J ends, which lost 0 bases and 9 bases, there was a span of 16 bases. The CDR3 runs to 15 residues. CDR3 protein: CASSVGVTDSSEQFF. The CDR3 region has the DNA TGTGCCAGCAGCGTAGGAGTGACCGACTCCAGTGAGCAGTTCTTC.

The V and J genes are TRBV5-1 and TRBJ2-1; 12 bases align to TRBD2. The CDR3 is 17 residues long. V lost 1 base and J lost 8; bases outside the gene matches: 10. The germline V gene has CDR1 SGHRS and CDR2 YFSETQ. CDR3 residues: CASSLRTSGNSRDEQFF. The DNA for the CDR3 is TGCGCCAGCAGCTTGAGGACTAGCGGGAATAGTAGGGATGAGCAGTTCTTC.

The chain carries TRBV27 and TRBJ2-1; 7 nucleotides align to TRBD2. Germline V gene lookup returns CDR1 MNHEY and CDR2 SMNVEV (reference sequence). V was clipped by 2 bases and J by 4 bases; unmatched bases: 14. The length of the CDR3 is 18 residues. CDR3 nucleotide sequence: TGTGCCAGCAGTTTAATGAGGGGAGCGGGACGGGCGTACAATGAGCAGTTCTTC. Protein: CASSLMRGAGRAYNEQFF.

This chain uses TRBV3-1 (or the pseudogene TRBV3-2) with TRBJ2-7, with TRBD2 matching 9 bases. Trimming took 0 bases from V and 7 from J; bases not matched to a gene: 7. CDR1 is LGHDT, CDR2 YNNKEL, per germline (reference sequence). The CDR3 extends over 15 amino acids. The CDR3 loop reads CASSQEGLAGLEQYF. CDR3 coding DNA: TGTGCCAGCAGCCAAGAGGGACTAGCCGGACTGGAGCAGTACTTC.

V gene TRBV6-6 combines with J gene TRBJ2-7, with no clear D. The CDR3 totals 12 residues. CDR1 and CDR2 from the germline V gene are MNHNY and SVGAGI (reference sequence). Between the trimmed V and J ends, which lost 6 bases and 7 bases, there was a span of 13 bases. This CDR3 reads CASSHGSEEQYF. In DNA, the CDR3 is TGTGCCAGCAGCCACGGGTCAGAAGAGCAGTACTTC.

The V and J genes are TRBV29-1 and TRBJ1-4, with 7 bases that match TRBD1. Germline CDR1 reads SQVTM; CDR2 reads ANQGSEA. Unmatched junction bases numbered 7, after V lost 4 bases and J lost 5 bases. The CDR3 runs to 14 residues. The CDR3 spells CSVVPGTENEKLFF. DNA of the CDR3: TGCAGCGTTGTGCCCGGGACAGAGAATGAAAAACTGTTTTTT.

V is TRBV24-1 and J is TRBJ2-4, with D possibly TRBD1 on 6 matching bases. V was pared by 7 bases and J by 8 bases, with 14 bases between. From germline, CDR1 is KGHDR and CDR2 SFDVKD. The CDR3 is made up of 13 amino acids. This chain's CDR3 is CATSHSEGDIQYF. The CDR3 DNA sequence: TGTGCCACCAGCCACAGTGAGGGGGACATTCAGTACTTC.

The gene calls are TRBV28 and TRBJ2-2; 7 bases align to TRBD1. V trimming: 6 bases; J trimming: 1 base; junction bases outside the gene matches: 5. The CDR3 spans 15 residues. Germline values: CDR1 MDHEN, CDR2 SYDVKM. The CDR3 DNA reads TGTGCCAGCAGCCAACAGGGGTTGAACACCGGGGAGCTGTTTTTT. Translating it yields CASSQQGLNTGELFF.

The chain employs TRBV14 and TRBJ2-5; TRBD2 aligns across 11 bases. V lost 3 bases to trimming and J lost 4 bases; unmatched junction nucleotides: 13. The CDR3 loop spans 18 amino acids. Germline assignment: CDR1 SGHDN and CDR2 FVKESK. Here the CDR3 DNA reads TGTGCCAGCAGCCATCCCAAAGGGCGACTAGCGGGATTAGAGACCCAGTACTTC. Its translation is CASSHPKGRLAGLETQYF.

The CDR3 region is CASSYQGNQETQYF. Written as DNA, the CDR3 is TGTGCCAGCAGCTATCAGGGGAACCAAGAGACCCAGTACTTC. The V and J genes are TRBV9 and TRBJ2-5, with D possibly being TRBD1 (6 bases). The V end lost 4 bases, the J end lost 0 bases, and 10 bases lay between the germline ends. From germline, CDR1 is SGDLS and CDR2 YYNGEE. The length of the CDR3 is 14 residues.

This clone came up a few times. The chain carries TRBV28 and TRBJ1-6; D is possibly TRBD1 (5 bases). Per germline, CDR1 MDHEN and CDR2 SYDVKM. The CDR3 runs 14 residues. Deletions cut 6 bases from V and 0 bases from J, with 6 bases between. The CDR3 protein is CASRGGSYNSPLHF. Here the CDR3 DNA reads TGTGCCAGCAGGGGGGGCTCCTATAATTCACCCCTCCACTTT.

The CDR3 sequence is CASSLYLRGNTIYF. The CDR3 DNA is TGTGCCAGCAGCTTGTATCTACGGGGAAACACCATATATTTT. The chain has TRBV5-6 and TRBJ1-3; D remains unclear. Trimming removed 1 base at V and 4 bases at J, with 9 bases between. The CDR3 spans 14 residues. The germline CDR1 and CDR2 sequences are SGHDT and YYEEEE. Filled out from reference TRBV5-6 and TRBJ1-3, the complete variable domain reads DAGVTQSPTHLIKTRGQQVTLRCSPKSGHDTVSWYQQALGQGPQFIFQYYEEEERQRGNFPDRFSGHQFPNYSSELNVNALLLGDSALYLCASSLYLRGNTIYFGEGSWLTVV.

The rearrangement links TRBV4-2 to TRBJ2-7; TRBD2 is a possible D gene (7 bases). V lost 0 bases, J lost 1 base, and 10 bases lay in between. The CDR3 length is 15 residues. The germline V gene encodes CDR1 LGHNA and CDR2 YNFKEQ. CDR3 region: CASSQERGGSYEQYF. In DNA, the CDR3 is TGTGCCAGCAGCCAAGAAAGGGGGGGATCCTACGAGCAGTACTTC.

The V and J genes are TRBV30 and TRBJ2-7, with a possible D match to TRBD2 (5 bases). V lost 4 bases, J lost 7 bases, and 20 bases lay in between. The CDR3 runs 14 residues. Germline CDR1 GTSNPN, CDR2 SVGIG (reference sequence). As DNA, the CDR3 is TGTGCCTGGACCCCCACGAGCGCCCGAGGGGAGCAGTACTTC. Protein: CAWTPTSARGEQYF.

V gene TRBV29-1 combines with J gene TRBJ2-6, with D maybe TRBD1 (5 bases). Germline lookup yields CDR1 SQVTM and CDR2 ANQGSEA. This CDR3 has 14 amino acids. V was shortened by 1 base and J by 3 bases, with 7 bases between the two germline ends. The CDR3 sequence is CSVEGGFGANVLTF. CDR3 nucleotide sequence: TGCAGCGTTGAAGGGGGCTTTGGGGCCAACGTCCTGACTTTC.

The chain is built from TRBV27 and TRBJ2-1; D possibly corresponds to TRBD1 (6 bases). Trimming took off 3 bases at V and 0 bases at J, with 9 bases between the two ends. The CDR3 sequence is 15 residues long. Germline CDR1 reads MNHEY; CDR2 reads SMNVEV (reference sequence). CDR3 region: CASSFGTLSYNEQFF. For the CDR3, the DNA is TGTGCCAGCAGTTTCGGGACACTCTCCTACAATGAGCAGTTCTTC.

The genes are TRBV7-2 and TRBJ2-2, with TRBD2 as a possible D gene (6 bases). V lost 5 bases and J lost 5, with 9 bases in between. The CDR3 spans 13 residues. Germline CDR1 and CDR2: SGHTA and FQGNSA. The chain's CDR3 is CASSRTTTGELFF. The CDR3 nucleotides read TGTGCCAGCAGCAGGACTACTACCGGGGAGCTGTTTTTT.

This clone was picked up one time. This chain uses TRBV5-1 with TRBJ1-2; D may be TRBD1 (6 bases). The CDR3 has 12 residues. Trimming removed 4 bases at V and 7 bases at J, with 11 bases between. The germline V gene encodes CDR1 SGHRS and CDR2 YFSETQ. The CDR3 sequence: CASSVQGRGYTF. CDR3 coding DNA: TGCGCCAGCAGCGTACAGGGTCGTGGCTACACCTTC.

The chain uses TRBV7-2 and TRBJ2-7, with 10 positions matching TRBD2. The trim removed 1 base at V and 2 bases at J, leaving 8 bases unmatched. Germline CDR1 and CDR2: SGHTA and FQGNSA. The CDR3 has 17 amino acids. CDR3 bases: TGTGCCAGCAGCTTAGAGGCTAGCGGGAGCGTCGCCTACGAGCAGTACTTC. Translated, it gives CASSLEASGSVAYEQYF.

The chain combines TRBV30 with TRBJ1-5; D is unclear. The V and J ends lost 1 base and 9 bases respectively, with 7 bases between them. Germline CDR1 GTSNPN, CDR2 SVGIG (reference sequence). The CDR3 totals 11 residues. CDR3 sequence: CAWSASGPQHF. The CDR3 DNA follows: TGTGCCTGGAGTGCCTCCGGGCCCCAGCATTTT. The variable domain in full, completed from reference TRBV30 and TRBJ1-5, reads SQTIHQWPATLVQPVGSPLSLECTVEGTSNPNLYWYRQAAGRGLQLLFYSVGIGQISSEVPQNLSASRPQDRQFILSSKKLLLSDSGFYLCAWSASGPQHFGDGTRLSIL.

About this clone itself: The identical CDR3 is also encoded by other nucleotide sequences in the sample. The V gene is TRBV19, the J gene TRBJ2-1; 10 bases align to TRBD2. V gave up 4 bases and J gave up 0 bases; unmatched junction bases: 0. The CDR3 runs 15 residues. Germline lookup yields CDR1 LNHDA and CDR2 SQIVND (reference sequence). The CDR3 reads CASSRTSGSYNEQFF. The DNA for the CDR3 is TGTGCCAGTAGTAGGACTAGCGGCTCCTACAATGAGCAGTTCTTC.